This TCR beta chain emerged from a study of cytomegalovirus exposure and HLA in healthy donors. For the study at large: Researchers found that less than 90% of 300 to 450 genotyped donors fell within the Caucasian-associated ancestry cluster.

A few counts support this clone. As yet, its antigen is unknown. PCR involved 60 Vbeta and 13 Jbeta primers. TCRdb's copy holds only in-frame clones and misses some; the assay was immunoSEQ multiplex PCR. The data show about 150,000 clones, with 65% to 80% seen just once and roughly 1.8% held by the top ten. This CDR3 is 17 amino acids long. Germline CDR1 KGHSH, CDR2 LQKENI. The V end lost 4 bases, the J end lost 4 bases, and 20 bases lay between the germline ends. Whole-study results and caveats: Among immune exposure information, only CMV serostatus was available. Earlier analysis yielded a pattern in which most TCR beta V segments were productive about 90% or about 30% of the time. Exclusion applied to some V segments, including TRBV6-2 and TRBV6-3, as they were indistinguishable.

Sequencing input: PBMCs. V is TRBV18 and J is TRBJ1-3; possible D gene TRBD1, 6 bases. The TCR comes from a woman in her 40s in good health and CMV-seronegative. CDR3 coding DNA: TGTGCCAGCTCACTTGGAACAGGGATCGGACAAGGAAACACCATATATTTT. It translates to CASSLGTGIGQGNTIYF.